Reported below is one TCR beta chain. The antigen this receptor binds is unknown. No qualities accompany the bases; no much larger clone lies one base away. The library came from 5' RACE. Sequencing was carried out with an Illumina HiSeq 2500. A second PCR of about 6 to 12 cycles was run with a J-beta primer mix and a sample-barcoded 5' primer. Each TCR beta cDNA molecule received a unique molecular identifier from a template-switch 5' adaptor carrying 12 random nucleotides. Each sample yielded at least 2.5 million CDR3-containing paired-end reads. The Mint cDNA synthesis kit, primed by a TRBC-specific oligonucleotide, was used to synthesize first-strand cDNA from all RNA. After uracil-DNA glycosylase treatment, a first 18-cycle PCR used universal primers M1SS and BC2_uni_R on all cDNA. Per the authors' processing: For normalization, 1 million high-quality reads, each with a distinct molecular identifier, were randomly selected from each sample. Instead of being binned into consensus sequences, reads with shared molecular identifiers were discarded. MiTCR, with a Q25 quality threshold and the strictest error-elimination algorithm, was used for CDR3 identification, clonotype clustering and error correction. A nonparametric unseen species model with Euler transformation was used to estimate a lower bound on total TCR beta diversity. In TCRdb, the public reads were trimmed at Q25 with fastp and aligned with MiXCR, with productive beta chains retained. Each record represents a unique CDR3 protein, reported with the most common genes and DNA among its rows. The V and J calls and clone size are TCRdb's, not the authors'. For this sample there are hundreds of thousands of distinct CDR3 sequences; 32% appear just once. The ten largest make up approximately 15% of the sample.

For CDR1 and CDR2, the germline V gene lists SGDLS and YYNGEE. Germline trimming: 4 bases from V, 5 bases from J; junction bases outside gene matches: 7. The CDR3 holds 14 amino acids from the cysteine to the phenylalanine. Just the 42-base CDR3 DNA is kept, in frame starting at base 1. These data originate in a study of blood T cells in healthy people across ages (dated by TCRdb to the mid-2010s). General notes on the study: Template switching captured roughly one uniquely barcoded TCR beta cDNA molecule per two T cells in model experiments. To avoid experimental bias, donors of different ages were spread randomly across the sequencing lanes. Age-related changes in TCR beta repertoire diversity were measured in the study by deep sequencing normalized with unique cDNA molecular identifiers. The study analyzed two additional independent replicas of 1 million unique cDNA reads from the same blood draw for two donors, one aged 18 to 29 and one aged 80 or older. The donors were divided into four age groups: young (average about 15 years), middle-aged (almost 40), aged (roughly 66) and long-lived (roughly 88). Broader findings and caveats from the paper: Observed TCR beta diversity per million T cells fell roughly linearly with age, and a significant reduction was already apparent by age roughly 40. A strong correlation was found between observed TCR beta diversity and the percentage of naive T cells measured by flow cytometry. The CMV infection status of donors was not known, potentially confounding age-related changes in expanded clonotypes. Because profiling used bulk unsorted PBMCs, naive and antigen-experienced compartments could not be compared conclusively. Estimates of total diversity from one million sequenced T cells were regarded as lower bounds and underestimates. The long-lived group showed more naive CD4+ T cells, fewer expanded clones and increased TCR diversity than the aged group, suggesting age selection.

Donors were 35 to 40 systemically healthy Caucasian individuals from Russia aged roughly 6 to 100 years. Each donor gave 8 to 10 milliliters of peripheral blood, drawn into EDTA-treated Vacutainer tubes. Ficoll-Paque density-gradient centrifugation was used to isolate PBMCs, with at least 6 million per sample. Total RNA was extracted from PBMCs with Trizol reagent, with at least 5.5 micrograms obtained per sample. For every donor, an aliquot of PBMCs went through flow cytometry to measure the percentages of naive CD45RAhigh/CD27high T cells. Material for sequencing was blood. The clonotype comes from a woman older than 75 in good health. Donor details come from another sample of the same person, matched by shared clones. In this chain, TRBV9 is recombined with TRBJ2-7; 9 bases in between match TRBD1. CDR3 reads: CASSLGQGWHEQYF. The sequenced DNA is TGTGCCAGCAGCCTTGGACAGGGGTGGCACGAGCAGTACTTC.